Below are 4 T cell receptor beta chains sequenced from a single sample in a study of T cell responses to AZD1222 COVID-19 vaccine (dated by TCRdb to the early 2020s). Libraries were built with the immunoSEQ multiplex PCR assay. TCRdb carries this immuneACCESS record with in-frame sequences only. Its versions omit some clonotypes, under half of them owing to an unresolved V gene in the studies checked, with the rest unexplained. The sample data list about 170,000 clones, and 75% to 90% of these were observed just once. Roughly 6.9% of the sample goes to the ten largest clones. Read against the paper, the sample's time point label means: baseline before first vaccination. Specimen: peripheral blood, collected on day 0 of AZD1222 vaccination. Receptors originate from an adult in good health.

The chain uses TRBV15 and TRBJ2-7; 7 bases align to TRBD1. Germline V gene sequence: CDR1 LNHNV, CDR2 YYDKDF (reference sequence). The length of the CDR3 is 14 residues. Unmatched junction bases numbered 2, after V lost 1 base and J lost 2 bases. The CDR3 reads CATSRVTGAYEQYF. DNA of the CDR3: TGTGCCACCAGCAGAGTTACAGGGGCCTACGAGCAGTACTTC.

The J gene is TRBJ2-5, the V gene TRBV6-5, with 10 bases fitting TRBD1. V lost 6 bases, J lost 5 bases, and 3 bases stayed unmatched. This CDR3 has 13 amino acids. Germline CDR1 is MNHEY and CDR2 is SVGAGI. The CDR3 reads CASRDRGYETQYF. The CDR3 DNA reads TGTGCCAGCAGGGACAGGGGGTACGAGACCCAGTACTTC.

The chain carries TRBV5-1 and TRBJ1-2; 7 nucleotides line up with TRBD1. Germline assignment: CDR1 SGHRS and CDR2 YFSETQ. V lost 4 bases, J lost 4 bases, and 4 bases stayed unmatched. The length of the CDR3 is 13 residues. The CDR3 here is CASSTTGFYGYTF. As DNA, the CDR3 is TGCGCCAGCAGCACGACAGGGTTCTATGGCTACACCTTC.

This clone was picked up one time. The chain recombines TRBV5-1 with TRBJ2-2; the D is unclear. The CDR3 covers 15 residues. The germline V and J ends were trimmed by 2 bases and 2 bases, with 10 bases remaining between them. Germline CDR1 is SGHRS and CDR2 is YFSETQ. CDR3: CASSFDSSNTGELFF. The CDR3 DNA is TGCGCCAGCAGCTTTGACTCCTCCAACACCGGGGAGCTGTTTTTT.